Reported below is one T cell receptor (beta chain). What it binds is not known. This entry comes from a study of T cells expressing NK-cell markers. TCRdb re-analyzed the 5' RACE reads; it lists each CDR3 protein once, without DNA. Found here are about 370,000 distinct CDR3 sequences; the top ten clones hold about 10%. Whole-study results and caveats: Over 5 donors had dominant NKG2C+ clonotypes that comprised roughly 1.0-8% of their CD8+ T cells.

Germline values: CDR1 DFQATT, CDR2 SNEGSKA (reference sequence). This CDR3 has 11 amino acids. The rearrangement uses TRBV20-1 and TRBJ2-1. This receptor was taken from a woman between 45 and 65 years old in good health. Specimen: blood T cells: a sorted CD56 or NKG2C T cell subset, CD4+ or CD8+ T cells, or bulk PBMC T cells (not recorded which). CDR3 amino acids: CSANHHNEQFF.